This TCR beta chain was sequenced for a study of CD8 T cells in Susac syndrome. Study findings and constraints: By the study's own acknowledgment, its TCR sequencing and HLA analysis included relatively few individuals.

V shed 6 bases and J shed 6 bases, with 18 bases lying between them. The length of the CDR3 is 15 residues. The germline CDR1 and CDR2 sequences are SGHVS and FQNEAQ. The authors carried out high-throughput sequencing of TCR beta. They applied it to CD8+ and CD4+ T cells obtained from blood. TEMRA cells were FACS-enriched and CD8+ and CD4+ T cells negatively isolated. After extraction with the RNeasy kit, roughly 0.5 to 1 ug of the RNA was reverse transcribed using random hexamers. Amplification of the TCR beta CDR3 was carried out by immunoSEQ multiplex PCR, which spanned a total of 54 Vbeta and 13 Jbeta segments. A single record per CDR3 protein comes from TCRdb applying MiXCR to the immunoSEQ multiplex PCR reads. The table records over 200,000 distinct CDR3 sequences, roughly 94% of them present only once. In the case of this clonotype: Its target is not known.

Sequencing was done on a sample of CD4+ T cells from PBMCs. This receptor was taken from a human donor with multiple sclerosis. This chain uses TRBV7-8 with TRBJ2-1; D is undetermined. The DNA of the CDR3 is TGTGCCAGCAGAAACGGACGCTTGGATACCAATGAGCAGTTCTTC. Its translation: CASRNGRLDTNEQFF.